The subject of this entry is one T cell receptor beta chain. The antigen is not known. The CDR3 sequence is 13 residues long. J lost 1 base, V lost 1 base, and 0 bases had no gene match. Looked up from germline, CDR1 is SQVTM and CDR2 is ANQGSEA. These data are taken from a study of cytomegalovirus exposure and HLA in healthy donors. Separation from the roughly 670-subject first cohort characterized the roughly 120-subject validation cohort, to which the donors belonged. Regarding the study as a whole: Cytomegalovirus-associated TCR beta chains were listed, numbering under 200. Most TCR sequences were rare, but some public TCRs occurred in many donors. According to a subsequent analysis, TCR clusters from the first cohort were inclined to appear together in the 120 validation repertoires.

Sequenced by immunoSEQ multiplex PCR; TCRdb stores in-frame clones only, minus some. Of around 300,000 clones in the sample, roughly 90% are singletons; the top ten hold roughly 0.96%. The chain couples TRBV29-1 to TRBJ1-1; 7 nucleotides match TRBD1. What was sequenced was PBMCs. The receptor's source is a man in his thirties or forties in good health and CMV-seronegative. CDR3 DNA sequence: TGCAGCGTTGAAGGACAGGGGAACACTGAAGCTTTCTTT. Its translation: CSVEGQGNTEAFF.